This T cell receptor beta chain was sequenced for a study of blood T cell repertoires in COVID-19. About the study: The origin of the acute and convalescent COVID-19 samples was the United States, Italy and Spain. Sources were T cells, B-cell-depleted T cells, or PBMCs; the material itself was cDNA or gDNA.

Germline CDR1 is SGDLS and CDR2 is YYNGEE. The CDR3 consists of 13 residues. The V end lost 1 base, the J end lost 5 bases, and 9 bases lay between the germline ends. In the original analysis: The assay estimated nucleated cells by amplifying reference gene primers. TCRdb's table, derived via immunoSEQ multiplex PCR, lists solely in-frame clones and lacks some. V and J calls and clone size come straight from that table; D and trimming were deduced from the DNA. This table holds over 85,000 clones, 70% to 90% found once. V gene TRBV9 combines with J gene TRBJ2-5; TRBD2 might be the D (5 bases). The specimen sequenced was peripheral blood. This TCR was recovered from a man aged 70 or older with acute or convalescent COVID-19. The CDR3 is CASSVSGWETQYF. The CDR3 region has the DNA TGTGCCAGCAGCGTATCGGGGTGGGAGACCCAGTACTTC.